This entry lists 31 T cell receptor beta chains sequenced from one sample in a study of identical twins. Via MiXCR, TCRdb re-called the 5' RACE reads, giving one row per CDR3 protein. The table has 640,000 or so distinct CDR3 sequences, 5.5% to 6.5% seen once; the top ten hold about 2%. The sequencing input was naive T cells sorted from blood. The receptors were gathered from a man aged 18 to 29 in good health.

The rearrangement links TRBV20-1 to TRBJ2-5; 11 bases align to TRBD1. V was pared by 0 bases and J by 4 bases, with 4 bases of the junction left unmatched. The V gene's germline CDR1 is DFQATT and CDR2 SNEGSKA (reference sequence). The CDR3 consists of 15 residues. The CDR3 spells CSAREVGTGGETQYF. For the CDR3, the DNA is TGCAGTGCTAGAGAAGTGGGGACAGGGGGAGAGACCCAGTACTTC.

V and J are TRBV6-1 and TRBJ1-4; a possible D gene is TRBD1 (6 bases). Per germline, CDR1 MNHNS and CDR2 SASEGT. V was clipped by 6 bases and J by 8 bases, with 13 bases between them. The CDR3 contains 13 residues. As DNA, the CDR3 is TGTGCCAGCAGCAACAGGGTATACGAAAAACTGTTTTTT. This codes for CASSNRVYEKLFF.

V usage is TRBV6-2 or TRBV6-3 and J usage is TRBJ2-1, with TRBD2 as a possible D gene (6 bases). CDR3 size: 11 residues. Trimming removed 6 bases from V and 12 bases from J, with 12 bases in between. The germline CDR1 and CDR2 sequences are MNHEY and SVGEGT. The CDR3 DNA sequence: TGTGCCAGCAGCCGACCGGGACTGCAGTTCTTC. Translation gives CASSRPGLQFF.

This clonotype has only a few counts. The rearrangement links TRBV30 to TRBJ1-1; D gene uncertain. The CDR3 loop spans 10 amino acids. The germline gives CDR1 GTSNPN, CDR2 SVGIG (reference sequence). V lost 5 bases and J lost 1, with 2 bases in between. Here the CDR3 reads CAWSNTEAFF. CDR3 sequence (DNA): TGTGCCTGGTCGAACACTGAAGCTTTCTTT.

This clonotype was seen many times. V gene TRBV11-1 combines with J gene TRBJ2-2, with 10 bases aligning to TRBD2. V lost 5 bases to trimming and J lost 8 bases; unmatched junction nucleotides: 8. Germline V CDR1 and CDR2: SGHAT, FQDESV (reference sequence). The CDR3 extends over 15 amino acids. The CDR3 reads CASSPASGSRGELFF. The DNA for the CDR3 is TGTGCCAGCAGCCCTGCTAGCGGGAGCCGGGGGGAGCTGTTTTTT.

This clonotype came up many times. The J gene is TRBJ2-7, the V gene TRBV9, with 8 bases aligning to TRBD2. V lost 0 bases and J lost 3; bases outside the gene matches: 2. The germline V gene has CDR1 SGDLS and CDR2 YYNGEE. The CDR3 consists of 14 residues. The chain's CDR3 is CASSVVRGVYEQYV. The CDR3 region has the DNA TGTGCCAGCAGCGTAGTGCGGGGGGTCTACGAGCAGTACGTC.

This clonotype has ten or more counts. This chain joins TRBV11-2 and TRBJ2-3, with D possibly TRBD1 on 5 matching bases. Germline V lookup: CDR1 SGHAT, CDR2 FQNNGV. V was shortened by 1 base and J by 5 bases, with 10 bases between the two germline ends. The CDR3 runs to 14 residues. CDR3 loop: CASSLGRTKDTQYF. CDR3 sequence (DNA): TGTGCCAGCAGCTTAGGGCGGACAAAAGATACGCAGTATTTT.

There are many counts of this clonotype. This rearrangement joins TRBV11-2 to TRBJ2-1, with 8 bases aligning to TRBD2. CDR3 size: 13 residues. Germline V lookup: CDR1 SGHAT, CDR2 FQNNGV. V dropped 8 bases and J dropped 7; count of bases not matched to a gene: 7. The DNA for the CDR3 is TGTGCCAGCGGCACCGGGAGGGCGAATGAGCAGTTCTTC. Its translation: CASGTGRANEQFF.

This chain joins TRBV5-1 and TRBJ1-6, with 9 bases fitting TRBD1. J lost 13 bases, V lost 4 bases, and 12 bases had no gene match. Germline CDR1 is SGHRS and CDR2 is YFSETQ. This CDR3 is built from 15 residues. CDR3 amino acids: CASSPGPGQGSPLHF. The CDR3 coding sequence is TGCGCCAGCAGCCCGGGGCCGGGACAGGGCTCTCCCCTCCACTTT.

This clonotype was detected a few times. The chain is built from TRBV5-1 and TRBJ2-3; no firm D call. Germline CDR1 reads SGHRS; CDR2 reads YFSETQ. Deletions cut 0 bases from V and 2 bases from J, with 13 bases between. The CDR3 is made up of 16 amino acids. The CDR3 coding sequence is TGCGCCAGCAGCTTGGGAATAGCATCCCTCACAGATACGCAGTATTTT. Amino acid sequence: CASSLGIASLTDTQYF.

J is TRBJ2-4 and V is TRBV27; 13 bases fit TRBD2. V lost 2 bases to trimming and J lost 8 bases; unmatched junction nucleotides: 9. CDR1 is MNHEY, CDR2 SMNVEV, per germline (reference sequence). This CDR3 contains 17 residues. The CDR3 is CASSLLGLAGERDIQYF. The CDR3 bases are TGTGCCAGCAGTTTACTCGGACTAGCGGGAGAAAGGGACATTCAGTACTTC.

V usage is TRBV27 and J usage is TRBJ2-7, with 7 positions matching TRBD2. This CDR3 is 15 amino acids long. Germline lookup yields CDR1 MNHEY and CDR2 SMNVEV (reference sequence). V trimming: 2 bases; J trimming: 5 bases; junction bases outside the gene matches: 9. The CDR3: CASSLIGGGPHEQYV. The DNA for the CDR3 is TGTGCCAGCAGTTTAATCGGGGGAGGGCCACACGAGCAGTACGTC.

In this sample, this clonotype turned up many times. This sequence joins TRBV10-3 and TRBJ2-7; 8 nucleotides align to TRBD2. Per the germline V gene, CDR1 is ENHRY and CDR2 is SYGVKD. The CDR3 loop spans 13 amino acids. V was clipped by 10 bases and J by 2 bases; unmatched bases: 7. CDR3 loop: CATRTSSPYEQYV. DNA of the CDR3: TGTGCCACTCGGACTAGCAGCCCCTACGAGCAGTACGTC.

This clonotype was seen a handful of times. The CDR3 nucleotides are TGCAGTGCTAGAGGCCTAGCGGGGAGAAAGCCCGTGGGAGATACGCAGTATTTT. Translated: CSARGLAGRKPVGDTQYF. The V gene is TRBV20-1, the J gene TRBJ2-3, with 9 bases aligning to TRBD2. V shed 1 base and J 5 bases; nucleotides not matched to a gene: 16. Looked up from germline, CDR1 is DFQATT and CDR2 is SNEGSKA (reference sequence). This CDR3 region has 18 residues.

This clonotype was recorded many times. The chain combines TRBV5-1 with TRBJ2-2; D remains unclear. The germline gives CDR1 SGHRS, CDR2 YFSETQ. V gave up 1 base and J gave up 1 base, with 8 bases separating them. This CDR3 region has 15 residues. In DNA form, the CDR3 reads TGCGCCAGCAGCTTGTATCCGGAGAACACCGGGGAGCTGTTTTTT. It translates to CASSLYPENTGELFF.

This clonotype was observed at least ten times. The V and J genes are TRBV12-3 or TRBV12-4 and TRBJ2-5, with 8 nucleotides matching TRBD2. V trimming: 3 bases; J trimming: 2 bases; junction bases outside the gene matches: 8. The CDR3 has 16 residues. Written as DNA, the CDR3 is TGTGCCAGCAGTTTCGGACTAGCTGGTGGGCAAGAGACCCAGTACTTC. This gives the protein CASSFGLAGGQETQYF.

This clonotype was counted a few times. The chain combines TRBV29-1 with TRBJ2-3, with D uncertain. The ends were cut back, 8 bases at V and 1 base at J, with 10 bases in the middle. The CDR3 is 12 residues long. CDR1 and CDR2 from the germline V gene are SQVTM and ANQGSEA. CDR3 sequence reads: CSTLKGTDTQYF. CDR3 coding DNA: TGCAGCACGCTTAAGGGCACAGATACGCAGTATTTT.

J is TRBJ2-5 and V is TRBV7-8; D remains unclear. The CDR3 consists of 14 residues. Per germline, CDR1 SGHVS and CDR2 FQNEAQ. V was cut by 9 bases and J by 1 base, with 15 bases left in between. The CDR3 DNA reads as TGTGCCAGTACAGCTGGCCAACTCCAAGAGACCCAGTACTTC. Translation gives CASTAGQLQETQYF. The whole variable domain, remainder taken from reference TRBV7-8 and TRBJ2-5, is GAGVSQSPRYKVAKRGQDVALRCDPISGHVSLFWYQQALGQGPEFLTYFQNEAQLDKSGLPSDRFFAERPEGSVSTLKIQRTQQEDSAVYLCASTAGQLQETQYFGPGTRLLVL.

The table lists this clonotype with many counts. This chain connects TRBV20-1 to TRBJ2-3; D assignment may be TRBD1 or TRBD2 (5 bases each). Trimming removed 6 bases at V and 1 base at J, with 20 bases between. The CDR3 contains 16 residues. The germline V gene has CDR1 DFQATT and CDR2 SNEGSKA (reference sequence). CDR3 sequence (DNA): TGCAGTGCCGTCGAGGGGAGCGGAGCACGCACAGATACGCAGTATTTT. It codes for CSAVEGSGARTDTQYF.

There are a few counts of this clonotype. This chain links TRBV20-1 with TRBJ2-6; no clear D. Germline loops: CDR1 DFQATT, CDR2 SNEGSKA (reference sequence). V lost 5 bases and J 3 bases, leaving 8 bases between the germline ends. This CDR3 is built from 13 residues. The CDR3, as DNA: TGCAGTGCTCTATCGCGTGGGGCCAACGTCCTGACTTTC. Protein sequence: CSALSRGANVLTF.

This clonotype was counted ten times or more. This rearrangement joins TRBV12-3 or TRBV12-4 to TRBJ2-7, with 7 bases that match TRBD2. After removal of 6 bases from V and 3 bases from J, the junction contained 8 bases not matched to a gene. The CDR3 covers 14 residues. The CDR3 spells CASSPEGGYYEQYV. The CDR3, as DNA: TGTGCCAGCAGCCCCGAGGGAGGGTACTACGAGCAGTACGTC.

This clonotype was detected many times. CDR3 bases: TGTGCCAGCAGCCGGGACGGAAGCACAGATACGCAGTATTTT. It encodes CASSRDGSTDTQYF. The chain couples TRBV12-3 or TRBV12-4 to TRBJ2-3; D may match TRBD1 or TRBD2 (5 bases each). The CDR3 runs 14 residues. V lost 6 bases and J lost 0, with 10 bases in between.

This rearrangement joins TRBV12-3 or TRBV12-4 to TRBJ2-1; D might be TRBD2 (6 bases). V lost 4 bases, J lost 5 bases, and 18 bases lay in between. The CDR3 runs to 16 residues. CDR3 coding DNA: TGTGCCAGCAGTTCTCTGAACCTAGCGCCAGACAATGAGCAGTTCTTC. This gives the protein CASSSLNLAPDNEQFF.

This clonotype was observed a handful of times. The chain is built from TRBV28 and TRBJ1-1; D may be TRBD1 (6 bases). This CDR3 comprises 15 residues. Germline V gene data show CDR1 as MDHEN and CDR2 as SYDVKM. Trimming took 4 bases from V and 0 from J, leaving 12 bases between them. CDR3 bases: TGTGCCAGCAGTTGGGCGGGGGGCATGAACACTGAAGCTTTCTTT. It translates to CASSWAGGMNTEAFF.

Worth noting for this clonotype: It may be a read error: a sequence one base away is much more abundant. V and J are TRBV12-5 and TRBJ2-1, with 13 nucleotides matching TRBD2. CDR1 LGHNT and CDR2 FRNRAP come from the germline V gene. The CDR3 spans 16 residues. In DNA, the CDR3 is TGTGCTAGTGTCCATACTAGCGGGAGGGCCTACACTGAGCAGTTCTTC. Encoded protein: CASVHTSGRAYTEQFF.

CDR3 nucleotide sequence: TGTGCCAGCAGCTTTCAAGGGGTCTGGTCGGGAACTGAAGCTTTCTTT. Its translation is CASSFQGVWSGTEAFF. The V gene is TRBV7-2, the J gene TRBJ1-1; TRBD1 might be the D (5 bases). This CDR3 is 16 amino acids long. The ends were cut back, 3 bases at V and 5 bases at J, with 19 bases in the middle. Germline V CDR1 and CDR2: SGHTA, FQGNSA.

CDR3 sequence: CASSPGAYYEQYV. The CDR3 DNA reads TGTGCCAGCAGTCCGGGGGCCTACTACGAGCAGTACGTC. The chain combines TRBV6-2 or TRBV6-3 with TRBJ2-7; D is perhaps TRBD1 or TRBD2 (6 bases each). This CDR3 has 13 amino acids. CDR1 and CDR2 from the germline V gene are MNHEY and SVGEGT. V lost 5 bases, J lost 3 bases, and 11 bases lay in between.

The DNA of the CDR3 is TGTGCCAGCAGTTACCCTAAACCAGGGGCCTACGAGCAGTACTTC. Protein product: CASSYPKPGAYEQYF. V usage is TRBV6-2 or TRBV6-3 and J usage is TRBJ2-7, with a weak D call TRBD1 (6 bases). V shed 2 bases and J shed 2 bases, with 13 bases lying between them. This CDR3 has 15 amino acids. The germline gives CDR1 MNHEY, CDR2 SVGEGT.

This clonotype was recorded many times. V and J are TRBV6-1 and TRBJ2-1; 7 nucleotides match TRBD2. CDR1 is MNHNS, CDR2 SASEGT, per germline. The junction had 12 bases not matched to a gene; V was cut back by 6 bases and J by 7 bases. This CDR3 has 15 residues. The CDR3 is CASRKREGGPNEQFF. The CDR3 coding sequence is TGTGCCAGCAGGAAAAGGGAGGGAGGGCCAAATGAGCAGTTCTTC.

This clonotype has at least ten counts. The CDR3 nucleotides read TGCAGCGTTGAAGGCGCGACAAAACGGAACACAGATACGCAGTATTTT. Protein product: CSVEGATKRNTDTQYF. The chain employs TRBV29-1 and TRBJ2-3; D uncertain. The CDR3 extends over 16 amino acids. Germline CDR1 reads SQVTM; CDR2 reads ANQGSEA. V was shortened by 1 base and J by 2 bases, with 16 bases between the two germline ends.

This clonotype was found a few times. This rearrangement joins TRBV20-1 to TRBJ1-2; 7 bases match TRBD1. Per the germline V gene, CDR1 is DFQATT and CDR2 is SNEGSKA (reference sequence). This CDR3 region has 13 residues. The V segment lost 3 bases and the J segment 4 bases; nucleotides outside the gene matches: 5. Here the CDR3 reads CSARGQPGYGYTF. The CDR3 DNA is TGCAGTGCTAGGGGACAGCCTGGCTATGGCTACACCTTC.